This TCR beta chain was sequenced during a study of blood T cell repertoires in COVID-19. Turning to the study itself: Samples taken during acute and convalescent COVID-19 were collected in the United States, Italy and Spain. In each case, the material was cDNA or gDNA derived from T cells, B-cell-depleted T cells, or PBMCs.

Germline CDR1 reads MNHEY; CDR2 reads SMNVEV (reference sequence). The CDR3 is 17 amino acids. J lost 6 bases, V lost 6 bases, and 12 bases had no gene match. The authors' processing: Estimates of nucleated cell counts were drawn from the amplification of reference gene primers. Only in-frame clones appear in the TCRdb table, and some are missing; sequencing was by immunoSEQ multiplex PCR. D and trimming come from the DNA, and the V and J calls and clone size come from that table. The sample includes fewer than 250,000 clones, 84% seen only once; the top ten take 7.5% to 8%. The sequence derives from a woman aged 45-59 years with active or convalescent COVID-19. Sequences were obtained from peripheral blood. The chain couples TRBV27 to TRBJ2-3; TRBD2 matches 13 bases. CDR3 region: CASRLRTSGSHVDTQYF. Here the CDR3 DNA reads TGTGCCAGCAGGCTTAGGACTAGCGGGAGTCATGTGGATACGCAGTATTTT.